This is a list of T cell receptor beta chains from one sample in a study of blood T cell repertoires in COVID-19. Assay: immunoSEQ multiplex PCR; the TCRdb copy retains only in-frame clones and omits some. This sample has some 250,000 clones, with 81% found just once. The sequencing sample was made of peripheral blood. These receptors all come from a woman aged 80 or older with COVID-19, enrolled during active disease. Each CDR3 is given with its conserved first and last residue. Fields, in order: J gene, clone size, D gene, V gene, CDR3 DNA, CDR3 protein. The D gene is left open where the match is weak. The size of a clone is reported for some rows only, either as once, few or many, or as a class for expanded clones.

TRBJ2-1,NA,TRBD2,TRBV5-4,TGTGCCAGCAGCTGGGGAGCGGGGGGGCGCGAGCATGAGCAGTTCTTC,CASSWGAGGREHEQFF
TRBJ1-2,NA,NA,TRBV20-1,TGCAGTGCTGAACGGGGGAACTACACCTTC,CSAERGNYTF
TRBJ2-5,NA,NA,TRBV5-6,TGTGCCAGCAGCTGGACCGTAGCGCCAGAGACCCAGTACTTC,CASSWTVAPETQYF
TRBJ2-1,NA,TRBD2,TRBV9,TGTGCCAGCAGCTACCAGGCTAGCGGTCAAGAGCAGTTCTTC,CASSYQASGQEQFF
TRBJ1-4,few,NA,TRBV5-1,TGCGCCAGCAGCTTGGGTGTCAGTGCAACTAATGAAAAACTGTTTTTT,CASSLGVSATNEKLFF
TRBJ2-7,NA,NA,TRBV10-1,TGCGCCAGCAGTAGAGGGTCTACGGCCTCCTACGAGCAGTACTTC,CASSRGSTASYEQYF
TRBJ2-7,NA,TRBD1,TRBV7-2,TGTGCCAGCAGCAAATCACCAGGGGGCCTCCTCTCCTACGAGCAGTACTTC,CASSKSPGGLLSYEQYF
TRBJ2-5,NA,NA,TRBV6-1,TGTGCCAGCAGTGAGAGCCTAGGTAAAAAGACCCAGTACTTC,CASSESLGKKTQYF
TRBJ2-1,NA,TRBD1,TRBV15,TGTGCCACCAGCCCCGTCCCGGGACAGGGGGAGAACCCGTACAATGAGCAGTTCTTC,CATSPVPGQGENPYNEQFF
TRBJ2-1,few,NA,TRBV5-1,TGCGCCAGCAGCTCCGCGGGAAGGGGTAGAGGTGAGCAGTTCTTC,CASSSAGRGRGEQFF
TRBJ1-2,NA,TRBD1,TRBV19,TGTGCCACCTTCCGCCGGGACAGGGGGCGCCGGGACTATGGCTACACCTTC,CATFRRDRGRRDYGYTF
TRBJ1-1,NA,NA,TRBV24-1,TGTGCCACCAGTGGCGAGGGGGGGGAAGCTTTCTTT,CATSGEGGEAFF
TRBJ1-2,once,TRBD1,TRBV28,TGTGCCAGCAGTAGGGGGACAGGGGGCGCGTGGGGCTACACCTTC,CASSRGTGGAWGYTF
TRBJ1-1,NA,NA,TRBV18,TGTGCCAGCTCATCAGACATGATGCGAAACACTGAAGCTTTCTTT,CASSSDMMRNTEAFF
TRBJ2-3,NA,TRBD2,TRBV5-1,TGCGCCAGCAGCTTGCCCGGGACTAGCGGATCTAGCACAGATACGCAGTATTTT,CASSLPGTSGSSTDTQYF
TRBJ1-2,NA,TRBD1,TRBV19,TGTGCCAGTAGTATTGAACCCGGGACAGTCTATGGCTACACCTTC,CASSIEPGTVYGYTF
TRBJ2-6,few,NA,TRBV5-1,TGCGCCAGCGCTTTACTAGTGCTCGCTGGGGCCAACGTCCTGACTTTC,CASALLVLAGANVLTF
TRBJ1-2,NA,NA,TRBV30,TGTGCCTGGAGCGTCGCCAGAATCTATGGCTACACCTTC,CAWSVARIYGYTF
TRBJ1-2,NA,NA,TRBV4-2,TGTGCCAGCAGCCGAAGGGGTCGGGAGGTCTATGGCTACACCTTC,CASSRRGREVYGYTF
TRBJ1-2,NA,NA,TRBV18,TGTGCCAGCTCACCACCGGGGCAGAACTATGGCTACACCTTC,CASSPPGQNYGYTF
TRBJ1-1,NA,TRBD1,TRBV6-2/TRBV6-3,TGTGCCAGCAGCGATCGGACAGGGGCGACTGAAGCTTTCTTT,CASSDRTGATEAFF
TRBJ1-1,NA,TRBD1,TRBV5-1,TGCGCCAGCAGCCCGGGGGACAGGGGGAACACTGAAGCTTTCTTT,CASSPGDRGNTEAFF
TRBJ2-7,few,TRBD2,TRBV18,TGTGCCAGCTCACCTAGACTAGCGCAAGCCACGGCCTACGAGCAGTACTTC,CASSPRLAQATAYEQYF
TRBJ1-2,once,NA,TRBV4-3,TGCGCCAGCAGCCAAGAAAGAGGGAACTATGGCTACACCTTC,CASSQERGNYGYTF
TRBJ1-2,once,NA,TRBV2,TGTGCCAGCACTATTTGGGCAGATGCTAACTATGGCTACACCTTC,CASTIWADANYGYTF
TRBJ1-2,NA,TRBD1,TRBV5-6,TGTGCCAGCAGCTCGGACAGGGGGGTCTATGGCTACACCTTC,CASSSDRGVYGYTF
TRBJ1-1,NA,NA,TRBV30,TGTGCCTGGAGTAGAGGAGGCACTGAAGCTTTCTTT,CAWSRGGTEAFF
TRBJ1-6,few,TRBD1,TRBV4-1,TGCGCCAGCAGCCGAGGACCGGGACAGGGATCACCCCTCCACTTT,CASSRGPGQGSPLHF
TRBJ2-3,few,NA,TRBV2,TGTGCCAGCAGTGAGTTACGGAGCACAGATACGCAGTATTTT,CASSELRSTDTQYF
TRBJ1-2,NA,NA,TRBV2,TGTGCCAGCAGTGAAAGGGGTTTCGTTAGTGGCTACACCTTC,CASSERGFVSGYTF
TRBJ2-1,NA,TRBD1,TRBV18,TGTGCCAGCTCACCACCACTCTTTGGACAGGGGGCGGCCAATGAGCAGTTCTTC,CASSPPLFGQGAANEQFF
TRBJ2-2,few,TRBD2,TRBV5-8,TGTGCCAGCACCCCCGGGACTAGCACGAACACCGGGGAGCTGTTTTTT,CASTPGTSTNTGELFF
TRBJ1-1,NA,NA,TRBV5-4,TGTGCCAGCAGCTTCCTGACCCGGACAGATGAAGCTTTCTTT,CASSFLTRTDEAFF
TRBJ1-3,NA,NA,TRBV19,TGTGCCAGTAGTTTGCAGTCTGGAAACACCATATATTTT,CASSLQSGNTIYF
TRBJ2-7,NA,NA,TRBV27,TGTGCCAGCAGTTTATCCCCGCGAGCCTACGAGCAGTACTTC,CASSLSPRAYEQYF
TRBJ2-3,NA,TRBD1,TRBV28,TGTGCCAGCAGTCCCCACCACAGGGGGGATACGCAGTATTTT,CASSPHHRGDTQYF
TRBJ2-1,NA,NA,TRBV12-3/TRBV12-4,TGTGCCAGCAGCCAGGATTACAATGAGCAGTTCTTC,CASSQDYNEQFF
TRBJ2-7,NA,NA,TRBV6-6,TGTGCCAGCAGTTCCCAGGGTCCGGGCGAGCAGTACTTC,CASSSQGPGEQYF
TRBJ2-3,NA,TRBD1,TRBV5-4,TGTGCCAGCAGCTACCAGGGGGCAGATACGCAGTATTTT,CASSYQGADTQYF
TRBJ2-2,NA,NA,TRBV5-4,TGTGCCAGCAGCTTGAGCCCGCTCGGCACCGGGGAGCTGTTTTTT,CASSLSPLGTGELFF
TRBJ2-1,NA,NA,TRBV3-1/TRBV3-2,TGTGCCAGCAGCCAGGGAAGGGGTGAGCAGTTCTTC,CASSQGRGEQFF
TRBJ2-7,NA,NA,TRBV6-9,TGTGCCAGCAAGCCCTCTTCCGGGACTGGGGCCTACGAGCAGTACTTC,CASKPSSGTGAYEQYF